Listed below are T cell receptor beta chains from one sample, sequenced in a study of shared clonotypes between healthy human individuals. Sequenced by immunoSEQ multiplex PCR; TCRdb stores in-frame clones only, minus some. The sample has 2 million to 2.5 million clones, roughly 95% seen once; the top ten hold 0.9% to 1.3%. The source material was naive CD8+ T cells sorted from blood. The receptors were gathered from a man between 18 and 29 years old in good health. The CDR3 runs from the conserved cysteine through the conserved F or W. A D gene is named only where the DNA matches it firmly. Clone size, where shown, is once, few, many, or a class for clones that have expanded.

>TRBV12-5|TRBJ2-3|TRBD2|.
CASGSPGTRVSGTQYF
TGTGCTAGTGGTTCCCCCGGGACTAGGGTTTCGGGTACGCAGTATTTT
>TRBV4-1|TRBJ2-3|.|.
CASSQDLATSTDTQYF
TGCGCCAGCAGCCAAGATTTAGCGACTAGCACAGATACGCAGTATTTT
>TRBV2|TRBJ2-7|.|.
CASSEGSGLPYEQYF
TGTGCCAGCAGTGAGGGGTCAGGGTTGCCCTACGAGCAGTACTTC
>TRBV7-2|TRBJ2-1|TRBD2|.
CASSLEGTSGYNEQFF
TGTGCCAGCAGCTTAGAGGGGACTAGCGGATACAATGAGCAGTTCTTC
>TRBV5-1|TRBJ1-1|TRBD1|.
CASAPGQGVTQAFF
TGCGCCAGCGCCCCCGGACAGGGCGTAACCCAAGCTTTCTTT
>TRBV29-1|TRBJ2-7|TRBD1|.
CSVEGRQGAGEQYF
TGCAGCGTTGAGGGGAGACAGGGGGCTGGCGAGCAGTACTTC
>TRBV5-6|TRBJ2-1|.|.
CASSHSSYNEQFF
TGTGCCAGCTCTCACAGCTCCTACAATGAGCAGTTCTTC
>TRBV5-4|TRBJ2-5|.|.
CASSLEGVAETQYF
TGTGCCAGCAGCTTGGAAGGGGTTGCGGAGACCCAGTACTTC
>TRBV5-4|TRBJ1-1|.|.
CASSLGASEAFF
TGTGCCAGCAGCTTGGGGGCATCTGAAGCTTTCTTT
>TRBV7-8|TRBJ2-1|TRBD2|.
CASSLAPLAGADNEQFF
TGTGCCAGCAGCTTAGCTCCACTAGCGGGAGCGGACAATGAGCAGTTCTTC
>TRBV7-2|TRBJ1-1|TRBD1|.
CASSPGGSTEAFF
TGTGCCAGCAGCCCAGGGGGGTCCACTGAAGCTTTCTTT
>TRBV15|TRBJ1-4|.|.
CATSRDPGSVNEKLFF
TGTGCCACCAGCAGAGATCCAGGCTCGGTCAATGAAAAACTGTTTTTT
>TRBV28|TRBJ2-7|.|.
CASSLATEVTYEQYF
TGTGCCAGCAGTTTAGCGACAGAAGTAACCTACGAGCAGTACTTC
>TRBV11-2|TRBJ2-5|TRBD1|.
CASSGQGLGTQYF
TGTGCCAGCAGCGGACAGGGATTGGGGACCCAGTACTTC
>TRBV11-2|TRBJ2-7|.|.
CASTPGDGSSFSYEQYF
TGTGCCAGCACCCCGGGGGACGGAAGTTCATTCTCCTACGAGCAGTACTTC
>TRBV7-9|TRBJ2-1|TRBD2|.
CASSFLAGGPPEQFF
TGTGCCAGCAGCTTTCTAGCGGGGGGTCCCCCTGAGCAGTTCTTC
>TRBV29-1|TRBJ2-6|.|.
CSVVAPSGANVLTF
TGCAGCGTTGTTGCCCCATCTGGGGCCAACGTCCTGACTTTC
>TRBV5-1|TRBJ2-1|TRBD2|.
CASKEAGGLLGDEQFF
TGCGCCAGCAAGGAGGCGGGAGGCCTCCTAGGGGATGAGCAGTTCTTC
>TRBV5-1|TRBJ2-1|TRBD2|.
CASSLGTSGGSSYNEQFF
TGCGCCAGCAGCTTGGGGACTAGCGGGGGTAGCTCCTACAATGAGCAGTTCTTC
>TRBV11-3|TRBJ1-1|TRBD1|.
CASSLGNRGPKHTEAFF
TGTGCCAGCAGCTTAGGAAACAGGGGGCCGAAACACACTGAAGCTTTCTTT
>TRBV2|TRBJ1-2|.|few
CASMVGPLQGRGYTF
TGTGCCAGCATGGTTGGGCCTTTACAGGGAAGGGGCTACACCTTC
>TRBV19|TRBJ2-7|TRBD2|.
CASSMAGGPYEQYF
TGTGCCAGTAGTATGGCGGGGGGTCCCTACGAGCAGTACTTC
>TRBV5-1|TRBJ2-7|TRBD2|.
CASSLGVAGTYEQYF
TGCGCCAGCAGCTTGGGAGTAGCGGGGACCTACGAGCAGTACTTC
>TRBV27|TRBJ2-7|TRBD2|.
CASSLSVAGDYEQYF
TGTGCCAGCAGTTTATCGGTAGCGGGAGACTACGAGCAGTACTTC
>TRBV7-6|TRBJ2-3|TRBD2|.
CASSLLRAGGGADTQYF
TGTGCCAGCAGCTTACTTCGAGCGGGGGGAGGGGCAGATACGCAGTATTTT
>TRBV9|TRBJ2-2|TRBD2|.
CASSVDQGTTETRRYTGELFF
TGTGCCAGCAGCGTAGACCAAGGGACTACAGAGACTAGACGGTACACCGGGGAGCTGTTTTTT
>TRBV6-5|TRBJ2-1|.|.
CASSAAGSSYNEQFF
TGTGCCAGCTCAGCAGCGGGTAGCTCCTACAATGAGCAGTTCTTC
>TRBV9|TRBJ1-2|TRBD1|.
CASSMAGGYGYTF
TGTGCCAGCAGCATGGCAGGGGGCTATGGCTACACCTTC
>TRBV2|TRBJ1-4|.|once
CASSEAGNGEKLFF
TGTGCCAGCAGTGAGGCAGGGAACGGGGAAAAACTGTTTTTT
>TRBV18|TRBJ2-1|TRBD2|.
CASSPPSGLEGEQFF
TGTGCCAGCTCACCTCCTAGCGGGCTCGAAGGTGAGCAGTTCTTC
>TRBV5-6|TRBJ2-7|TRBD1|once
CASSLGQSSYEQYF
TGTGCCAGCAGCCTGGGACAGAGCTCCTACGAGCAGTACTTC
>TRBV4-1|TRBJ1-5|TRBD1|.
CASSQFDRDNQPQHF
TGCGCCAGCAGCCAGTTCGACAGGGACAATCAGCCCCAGCATTTT
>TRBV28|TRBJ2-2|TRBD1|.
CASSRTGTGELFF
TGTGCCAGCAGTCGGACAGGGACCGGGGAGCTGTTTTTT
>TRBV5-6|TRBJ2-7|.|.
CASTQAGGDSGEQYF
TGTGCCAGCACCCAAGCCGGAGGAGACTCTGGGGAGCAGTACTTC
>TRBV7-2|TRBJ2-5|TRBD2|.
CASSPGGGTSGKQYF
TGTGCCAGCAGCCCCGGGGGCGGGACTAGCGGCAAGCAGTACTTC
>TRBV5-1|TRBJ2-2|TRBD1|.
CASSRDRPNTGELFF
TGCGCCAGCAGCCGGGACAGGCCGAACACCGGGGAGCTGTTTTTT
>TRBV30|TRBJ1-5|TRBD1|.
CASGQGSQPQHF
TGTGCCAGTGGACAGGGTAGCCAGCCCCAGCATTTT
>TRBV4-1|TRBJ1-6|.|.
CASSQVRGENSPLHF
TGCGCCAGCAGCCAAGTTAGGGGTGAGAATTCACCCCTCCACTTT
>TRBV11-2|TRBJ1-2|.|.
CASSPDSKGYGYTF
TGTGCCAGCAGCCCGGACAGTAAAGGCTATGGCTACACCTTC
>TRBV5-6|TRBJ1-1|.|.
CASSLGQANTEAFF
TGTGCCAGCAGCTTGGGACAGGCGAACACTGAAGCTTTCTTT
>TRBV7-8|TRBJ2-7|TRBD1|few
CASSSGQVYEQYF
TGTGCCAGCAGCTCGGGACAGGTCTACGAGCAGTACTTC
>TRBV19|TRBJ2-5|.|.
CASSIPGLAQETQYF
TGTGCCAGTAGTATTCCAGGGTTAGCCCAAGAGACCCAGTACTTC
>TRBV5-1|TRBJ2-1|.|.
CASSPGRNEQFF
TGCGCCAGCAGCCCTGGGCGGAATGAGCAGTTCTTC
>TRBV27|TRBJ2-7|.|once
CASSPGTADEQYF
TGTGCCAGCAGCCCCGGGACTGCCGACGAGCAGTACTTC
>TRBV30|TRBJ2-1|.|.
CAWGWTPQGIVEQFF
TGTGCCTGGGGTTGGACACCCCAGGGGATAGTTGAGCAGTTCTTC
>TRBV9|TRBJ2-7|TRBD1|.
CASGTGTVNPSTRVQYF
TGTGCCAGCGGTACCGGGACAGTTAACCCATCTACGAGGGTGCAGTACTTC
>TRBV27|TRBJ2-7|.|.
CASSLSRVVYEQYF
TGTGCCAGCAGTTTATCTAGGGTAGTATACGAGCAGTACTTC
>TRBV27|TRBJ2-3|TRBD2|.
CASSTVAGGMDTQYF
TGTGCCAGCAGTACCGTAGCGGGAGGAATGGATACGCAGTATTTT
>TRBV7-9|TRBJ1-3|.|.
CASSSPGGTGNTIYF
TGTGCCAGCAGCTCTCCCGGGGGGACGGGAAACACCATATATTTT
>TRBV6-1|TRBJ2-7|.|once
CASSGGRGLYEQYF
TGTGCCAGCAGTGGGGGGCGGGGCCTATACGAGCAGTACTTC
>TRBV2|TRBJ1-1|.|.
CARSERTEAFF
TGTGCCAGAAGCGAACGAACTGAAGCTTTCTTT
>TRBV15|TRBJ2-5|TRBD2|.
CATSRGSGGAGETQYF
TGTGCCACCAGCAGAGGTAGCGGGGGGGCCGGAGAGACCCAGTACTTC
>TRBV5-6|TRBJ2-7|TRBD1|.
CASSFGTGPVGQYF
TGTGCCAGCAGCTTTGGGACAGGGCCCGTAGGGCAGTACTTC
>TRBV19|TRBJ2-3|.|.
CASSIGGTTSGDTQYF
TGTGCCAGTAGTATAGGCGGGACAACGAGCGGGGATACGCAGTATTTT